This T cell receptor beta chain was observed in a study of tumor-infiltrating lymphocytes in primary liver carcinoma. About the study: All patients, whether men or women, fell within 30 to 69 years of age. Regarding the study as a whole: Tumor-blood pairs (like tumor-adjacent pairs) overlapped less than tumor region pairs did.

For this clonotype: What it binds is not known.

Germline lookup yields CDR1 SGHAT and CDR2 FQNNGV. This CDR3 contains 15 residues. The V gene lost 5 bases and the J gene lost 13 bases, with 27 bases spanning the gap. The input was 450 to 500 ng total RNA; TCR beta cDNA was made from it with a constant-region primer. What produced the TCR beta libraries was three nested multiplex PCR rounds using slightly modified ARM-PCR. Primers for the first two PCR rounds were TRBV1-TRBV30 forward primers and a C-beta reverse primer (approximately 10 cycles per round). Via MiXCR, TCRdb re-called the multiplex PCR reads, giving one row per CDR3 protein. Altogether under 85,000 distinct CDR3 sequences are present, 55% to 85% being singletons, with the ten largest covering 15% to 20%. Co-extracted RNA and DNA came from approximately 20-30 mg of unsorted bulk tissue. Surgical resection served as treatment for the primary liver carcinoma of these patients.

This receptor was taken from a man aged 40-49 years with primary liver carcinoma and hepatitis B virus infection. The chain couples TRBV11-2 to TRBJ2-7; D gene uncertain. Sequencing was carried out using liver tumor tissue from sampling region 1. As for subset: tumor region T1, superior pole. CDR3 region: CASSLSVGISYGQYF. The CDR3 DNA reads TGTGCCAGCAGCCTATCTGTGGGGATATCCTACGGGCAATACTTC.